These T cell receptor beta chains were read from a single sample in a study of regulatory T cells in long-lasting Graves disease. TCRdb passed the multiplex PCR reads through MiXCR, listing each CDR3 protein once. The sample has more than 350,000 distinct CDR3 sequences, around 23% seen once; the top ten hold 13% to 15%. This material consisted of peripheral blood mononuclear cells (PBMCs), taken when the disease was refractory, from a patient treated with antithyroid drugs. The receptor set was obtained from a female donor with Graves disease. CDR3s include the opening cysteine and the closing phenylalanine or tryptophan. A D gene is named only where the DNA matches it firmly. Clone size is stated in some rows and not others, as once, few, many or a class when expanded.

J | V | D | size | length | CDR3 | DNA
TRBJ2-2 | TRBV19 | TRBD2 | many | 17 | CASSPGLAETITGELFF | TGTGCCAGTAGTCCGGGACTAGCGGAGACGATCACCGGGGAGCTGTTTTTT
TRBJ1-2 | TRBV7-9 | NA | few | 13 | CASSPSSTYGYTF | TGTGCCAGCAGCCCTAGTTCGACGTATGGCTACACCTTC
TRBJ2-2 | TRBV7-9 | NA | NA | 13 | CASAGQNTGELFF | TGTGCCAGCGCCGGACAGAACACCGGGGAGCTGTTTTTT
TRBJ2-2 | TRBV28 | TRBD1 | many | 14 | CASSLPTGAGELFF | TGTGCCAGCAGCCTCCCCACAGGGGCCGGGGAGCTGTTTTTT
TRBJ2-4 | TRBV28 | NA | many | 15 | CASSYKLLAKNIQYF | TGTGCCAGCAGTTACAAACTTCTAGCCAAAAACATTCAGTACTTC
TRBJ1-4 | TRBV14 | NA | few | 18 | CASSQDRTSGPLNEKLFF | TGTGCCAGCAGCCAAGATAGAACTTCTGGACCGCTTAATGAAAAACTGTTTTTT
TRBJ2-7 | TRBV11-2 | NA | many | 15 | CASRPTGNDVGEQYF | TGTGCCAGCAGGCCAACAGGGAACGACGTCGGGGAGCAGTACTTC
TRBJ2-7 | TRBV28 | NA | NA | 16 | CASSLLGGPGGTEQYF | TGTGCCAGCAGCCTATTAGGAGGACCCGGCGGCACCGAGCAGTACTTC
TRBJ1-1 | TRBV10-3 | NA | NA | 13 | CATLPAGNTEAFF | TGTGCCACCCTCCCGGCAGGGAACACTGAAGCTTTCTTT
TRBJ2-7 | TRBV6-9 | TRBD2 | NA | 16 | CASSYQTSGSSYDQYF | TGTGCCAGCAGTTACCAAACTAGCGGGAGCTCCTACGATCAGTACTTC
TRBJ2-2 | TRBV6-5 | NA | many | 17 | CASSYSRGRTNTGELFF | TGTGCCAGCAGTTACTCTAGGGGACGAACGAACACCGGGGAGCTGTTTTTT
TRBJ2-7 | TRBV20-1 | TRBD2 | NA | 16 | CSATGTSGELNYEQYF | TGCAGTGCAACCGGGACTAGCGGTGAGCTTAACTACGAGCAGTACTTC
TRBJ1-1 | TRBV20-1 | NA | many | 14 | CSARDLRGNTEAFF | TGCAGTGCTAGAGATCTACGAGGGAACACTGAAGCTTTCTTT
TRBJ1-6 | TRBV12-3/TRBV12-4 | NA | many | 16 | CASSFVGSSYNSPLHF | TGTGCCAGCAGTTTCGTAGGATCCTCCTATAATTCACCCCTCCACTTT
TRBJ2-2 | TRBV2 | NA | many | 18 | CASTPAEWGRLNTGELFF | TGTGCCAGCACCCCAGCGGAATGGGGCCGACTGAACACCGGGGAGCTGTTTTTT
TRBJ1-2 | TRBV18 | NA | once | 13 | CASSPLEKYGYTF | TGTGCCAGCTCACCATTGGAGAAATATGGCTACACCTTC
TRBJ1-1 | TRBV28 | NA | many | 13 | CASRATANTEAFF | TGTGCCAGCAGAGCCACAGCGAACACTGAAGCTTTCTTT
TRBJ1-4 | TRBV2 | NA | many | 16 | CASSEAHGGANEKLFF | TGTGCCAGCAGTGAAGCGCACGGCGGGGCTAATGAAAAACTGTTTTTT
TRBJ2-1 | TRBV12-5 | TRBD2 | NA | 14 | CASGLGPGGNEQFF | TGTGCTAGTGGTTTGGGTCCCGGGGGGAATGAGCAGTTCTTC
TRBJ1-6 | TRBV20-1 | NA | once | 15 | CSARDLGPGAFPLHF | TGCAGTGCTAGAGATCTTGGCCCAGGGGCGTTTCCCCTCCACTTT
TRBJ2-7 | TRBV28 | NA | many | 14 | CASLGVGGSYEQYF | TGTGCCAGCCTTGGGGTAGGGGGCTCCTACGAGCAGTACTTC
TRBJ1-1 | TRBV9 | TRBD1 | many | 13 | CASNRQGNTEAFF | TGTGCCAGCAACAGACAGGGAAACACTGAAGCTTTCTTT
TRBJ2-4 | TRBV6-2/TRBV6-3 | NA | NA | 17 | CASSSLQGLLAKNIRYF | TGTGCCAGCAGTTCCCTACAGGGATTATTAGCCAAAAACATTCGGTACTTC
TRBJ1-2 | TRBV9 | TRBD1 | NA | 13 | CASTRDRGLGYTF | TGTGCCAGCACCCGGGACAGGGGGCTTGGCTACACCTTC
TRBJ2-4 | TRBV7-3 | NA | many | 16 | CASSFTGSMAKNIQYF | TGTGCCAGCAGCTTTACGGGAAGTATGGCCAAAAACATTCAGTACTTC
TRBJ2-7 | TRBV6-2/TRBV6-3 | TRBD1 | few | 15 | CASSEGQGSTYEQYF | TGTGCCAGCAGTGAAGGACAGGGGAGTACCTACGAGCAGTACTTC
TRBJ1-5 | TRBV6-1 | TRBD1 | few | 15 | CASIVSRDRGKPQHF | TGTGCCAGCATTGTATCACGGGACAGGGGAAAGCCCCAGCATTTT
TRBJ1-1 | TRBV5-6 | NA | NA | 15 | CASSFRPGSGTEAFF | TGTGCCAGCAGCTTCCGACCGGGATCGGGCACTGAAGCTTTCTTT
TRBJ1-1 | TRBV7-2 | TRBD1 | NA | 14 | CASSLQGARSEAFF | TGTGCCAGCAGCTTACAGGGGGCGCGGTCTGAAGCTTTCTTT
TRBJ1-4 | TRBV19 | NA | NA | 14 | CASTSGGFGEKLFF | TGTGCCAGTACCTCGGGGGGGTTTGGCGAAAAACTGTTTTTT
TRBJ1-5 | TRBV19 | TRBD1 | many | 14 | CASSTGQGDQPQHF | TGTGCCAGTAGTACCGGACAGGGTGATCAGCCCCAGCATTTT
TRBJ2-3 | TRBV5-1 | NA | few | 15 | CASSLRASSTDTQYF | TGCGCCAGCAGCTTGAGGGCGAGTAGCACAGATACGCAGTATTTT
TRBJ2-3 | TRBV12-3/TRBV12-4 | TRBD2 | few | 18 | CASSLHRGGPDRQTTQYF | TGTGCCAGCAGCCTACATAGGGGAGGGCCAGATCGTCAGACTACGCAGTATTTT
TRBJ2-7 | TRBV15 | TRBD2 | many | 14 | CATSAGGSHYEQYF | TGTGCCACCAGCGCGGGGGGTAGCCACTACGAGCAGTACTTC
TRBJ2-7 | TRBV6-2/TRBV6-3 | TRBD1 | NA | 15 | CASSPNPGTVFEQYF | TGTGCCAGCAGTCCCAACCCCGGGACAGTCTTCGAGCAGTACTTC
TRBJ2-2 | TRBV10-3 | NA | NA | 12 | CASEGVQSELFF | TGTGCCTCCGAGGGTGTCCAATCGGAGCTGTTTTTT
TRBJ1-2 | TRBV28 | NA | many | 15 | CASSSPDTSGYGYTF | TGTGCCAGCAGTTCCCCGGACACGTCGGGCTATGGCTACACCTTC
TRBJ1-4 | TRBV7-9 | NA | few | 15 | CASSTRTAANEKLFF | TGTGCCAGCAGCACCCGGACAGCAGCGAATGAAAAACTGTTTTTT
TRBJ1-5 | TRBV12-3/TRBV12-4 | NA | NA | 12 | CASRLGDQPQHF | TGTGCCAGCAGGCTGGGCGATCAGCCCCAGCATTTT
TRBJ2-7 | TRBV11-2 | NA | NA | 17 | CASSLALEHGLSYEQYF | TGTGCCAGCAGCTTAGCCCTAGAGCACGGGCTTTCCTACGAGCAGTACTTC
TRBJ2-3 | TRBV28 | TRBD1 | NA | 15 | CASSPQGQAVDTQYF | TGTGCCAGCAGTCCGCAGGGACAGGCAGTGGATACGCAGTATTTT
TRBJ2-3 | TRBV28 | TRBD1 | NA | 20 | CASSLLGGTGDLASTDTQYF | TGTGCCAGCAGCCTGCTAGGGGGGACAGGGGACTTAGCTAGCACAGATACGCAGTATTTT
TRBJ2-5 | TRBV3-1 | TRBD1 | few | 16 | CASSRDTGTGVLEQYF | TGTGCCAGCAGCCGAGACACCGGGACAGGGGTGTTAGAACAGTACTTC
TRBJ2-7 | TRBV5-1 | TRBD2 | NA | 14 | CASSFSTSGYEQYF | TGCGCCAGCAGCTTCTCGACTAGCGGCTACGAGCAGTACTTC
TRBJ2-7 | TRBV15 | TRBD1 | few | 14 | CATSRKTGIDEQYF | TGTGCCACCAGCAGGAAGACAGGGATCGACGAGCAGTACTTC
TRBJ2-7 | TRBV6-5 | NA | many | 12 | CASSSREYEQYF | TGTGCCAGCAGTTCTCGGGAATACGAGCAGTACTTC
TRBJ1-5 | TRBV6-4 | NA | few | 15 | CASSDNGTPGEPQHF | TGTGCCAGCAGTGACAATGGGACGCCCGGTGAACCCCAGCATTTT
TRBJ1-2 | TRBV2 | TRBD1 | NA | 13 | CASRDREFYGYTF | TGTGCCAGCAGGGACAGGGAATTCTATGGCTACACCTTC
TRBJ1-1 | TRBV5-1 | NA | many | 15 | CASSLAGSRNTEAFF | TGCGCCAGCAGCTTGGCCGGCAGCAGGAACACTGAAGCTTTCTTT
TRBJ2-2 | TRBV19 | NA | NA | 12 | CASSIGRGELFF | TGTGCCAGTAGTATAGGGCGCGGGGAGCTGTTTTTT
TRBJ2-1 | TRBV20-1 | TRBD2 | NA | 14 | CSAAGTSCYNEQFF | TGCAGTGCTGCCGGGACTAGTTGTTACAATGAGCAGTTCTTC
TRBJ1-3 | TRBV7-2 | NA | NA | 14 | CASSFFRQGDTIYF | TGTGCCAGCAGCTTTTTTCGCCAGGGTGACACCATATATTTT
TRBJ2-2 | TRBV5-1 | TRBD1 | few | 15 | CASSFGGQGTGELFF | TGCGCCAGCAGCTTTGGGGGACAGGGCACCGGGGAGCTGTTTTTT
TRBJ2-7 | TRBV6-1 | NA | many | 14 | CASSGGREMYEQYF | TGTGCCAGCAGCGGGGGACGGGAGATGTACGAGCAGTACTTC
TRBJ1-3 | TRBV6-5 | NA | many | 13 | CASSFNSGNTIYF | TGTGCCAGCAGTTTCAACTCTGGAAACACCATATATTTT
TRBJ2-2 | TRBV19 | NA | NA | 14 | CASTASPNTGELFF | TGTGCCAGTACCGCCTCACCGAACACCGGGGAGCTGTTTTTT